Listed below are T cell receptor beta chains from one sample, sequenced in a study of blood T cell repertoires in COVID-19. The protocol was immunoSEQ multiplex PCR, while the TCRdb copy is restricted to in-frame clones and leaves out a portion. The top ten clones hold 3.5% to 5% of a sample with 200,000 to 250,000 clones, 65% to 90% of them seen once. Material for sequencing was peripheral blood. The receptors shown here come from a man over 45 with acute or convalescent COVID-19. CDR3s include the opening cysteine and the closing phenylalanine or tryptophan.

v_gene	j_gene	CDR3aa
TRBV18	TRBJ1-6	CASSPDRKNSPLHF
TRBV7-7	TRBJ2-2	CASSLARGHTGELFF
TRBV6-5	TRBJ1-1	CASTAGPRWAEAFF
TRBV18	TRBJ2-6	CASSPPGPGNSGANVLTF
TRBV5-6	TRBJ2-1	CASSLAVSYNEQFF
TRBV19	TRBJ1-1	CASSSRTGGPTEAFF
TRBV5-1	TRBJ1-2	CASSTGGTNYGYTF
TRBV19	TRBJ1-5	CASTQGTTGNQPQHF
TRBV2	TRBJ1-3	CASSDQGFRTHSGNTIYF
TRBV19	TRBJ1-4	CASKAGVGITNEKLFF
TRBV5-8	TRBJ1-5	CASSLDRGGNQPQHF
TRBV6-2/TRBV6-3	TRBJ1-2	CASSVLGQGLNYGYTF
TRBV29-1	TRBJ1-2	CSVEEGPYGYTF
TRBV18	TRBJ1-1	CASSPDLTVNTEAFF
TRBV18	TRBJ1-1	CASSRVAEAFF
TRBV6-5	TRBJ2-4	CTAGDLAKNIQYF
TRBV7-9	TRBJ1-2	CASNTQGAVDGYTF
TRBV18	TRBJ1-1	CASSPLEARGSAFF
TRBV6-5	TRBJ2-1	CASIKGGSSYNEQFF
TRBV7-8	TRBJ2-5	CASSSQWTNQETQYF
TRBV10-2	TRBJ1-6	CASSESRGSPLHF
TRBV7-9	TRBJ1-6	CASSAGGGGGNSPLHF
TRBV19	TRBJ2-7	CASSTGQGASYEQYF
TRBV7-8	TRBJ1-5	CASSPVLGRGNQPQHF
TRBV6-1	TRBJ1-5	CASSETRGTGNQPQHF
TRBV5-1	TRBJ1-5	CASSLDGSAQHF
TRBV5-4	TRBJ1-1	CASSLAGTANTEAFF
TRBV19	TRBJ1-1	CASSDRGGNTEAFF
TRBV3-1/TRBV3-2	TRBJ1-2	CASSLGQNYGYTF
TRBV10-3	TRBJ1-1	CAISETGRATEAFF
TRBV5-1	TRBJ1-2	CASSPLGGRRDYGYTF
TRBV13	TRBJ1-1	CASSPRVNEAFF
TRBV6-5	TRBJ1-2	CASSRDSNYGYTF
TRBV3-1/TRBV3-2	TRBJ2-1	CASSQALAGYNEQFF
TRBV3-1/TRBV3-2	TRBJ1-2	CASSPGTGYGYTF
TRBV6-2/TRBV6-3	TRBJ2-1	CASSYGRRNEQFF
TRBV11-2	TRBJ2-6	CASSLDVQQASGANVLTF
TRBV3-1/TRBV3-2	TRBJ1-5	CASSQDVAGRLQPQHF
TRBV19	TRBJ2-5	CASSIVGTGRFQYF
TRBV19	TRBJ1-5	CASSIDGQGIQPQHF
TRBV19	TRBJ2-5	CASSIRGASQETQYF
TRBV5-1	TRBJ2-5	CASSFDSNQETQYF
TRBV2	TRBJ2-5	CASSEAGGQETQYF
TRBV18	TRBJ1-5	CASSPYTPARGDQPQHF
TRBV6-5	TRBJ2-2	CASGAGDTGELFF
TRBV7-9	TRBJ1-2	CASSLTSYGYTF
TRBV5-1	TRBJ1-2	CASSLGYGKGRGGYTF